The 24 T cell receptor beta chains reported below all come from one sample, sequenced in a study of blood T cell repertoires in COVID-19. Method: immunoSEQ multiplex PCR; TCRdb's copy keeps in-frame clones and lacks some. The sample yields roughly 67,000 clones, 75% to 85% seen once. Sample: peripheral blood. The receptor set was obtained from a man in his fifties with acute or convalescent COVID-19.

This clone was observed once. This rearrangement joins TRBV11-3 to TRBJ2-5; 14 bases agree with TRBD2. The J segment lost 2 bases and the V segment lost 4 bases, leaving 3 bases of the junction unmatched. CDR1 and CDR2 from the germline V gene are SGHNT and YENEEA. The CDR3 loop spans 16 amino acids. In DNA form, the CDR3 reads TGTGCCAGCAGCTCAGGGACTAGCGGGGGACAAGAGACCCAGTACTTC. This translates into CASSSGTSGGQETQYF.

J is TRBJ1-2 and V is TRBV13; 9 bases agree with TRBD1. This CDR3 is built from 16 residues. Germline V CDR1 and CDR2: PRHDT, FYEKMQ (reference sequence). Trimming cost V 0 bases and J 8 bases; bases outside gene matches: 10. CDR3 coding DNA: TGTGCCAGCAGCTTAGGACAGGGGGCGACGAGCCGCGGCTACACCTTC. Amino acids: CASSLGQGATSRGYTF. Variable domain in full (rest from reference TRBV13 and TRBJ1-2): AAGVIQSPRHLIKEKRETATLKCYPIPRHDTVYWYQQGPGQDPQFLISFYEKMQSDKGSIPDRFSAQQFSDYHSELNMSSLELGDSALYFCASSLGQGATSRGYTFGSGTRLTVV.

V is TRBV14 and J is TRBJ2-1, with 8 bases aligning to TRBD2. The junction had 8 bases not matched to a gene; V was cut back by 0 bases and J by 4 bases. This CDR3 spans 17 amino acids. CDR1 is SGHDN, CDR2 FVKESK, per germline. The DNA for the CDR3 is TGTGCCAGCAGCCAAGATAGGGTAGCGGGACATTACAATGAGCAGTTCTTC. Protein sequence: CASSQDRVAGHYNEQFF. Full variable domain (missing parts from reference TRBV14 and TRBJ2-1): EAGVTQFPSHSVIEKGQTVTLRCDPISGHDNLYWYRRVMGKEIKFLLHFVKESKQDESGMPNNRFLAERTGGTYSTLKVQPAELEDSGVYFCASSQDRVAGHYNEQFFGPGTRLTVL.

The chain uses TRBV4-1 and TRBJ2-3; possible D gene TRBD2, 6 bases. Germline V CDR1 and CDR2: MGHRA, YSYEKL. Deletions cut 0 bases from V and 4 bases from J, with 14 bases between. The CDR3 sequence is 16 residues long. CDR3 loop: CASSQDVGGKADTQYF. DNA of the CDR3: TGCGCCAGCAGCCAAGATGTCGGGGGAAAGGCAGATACGCAGTATTTT.

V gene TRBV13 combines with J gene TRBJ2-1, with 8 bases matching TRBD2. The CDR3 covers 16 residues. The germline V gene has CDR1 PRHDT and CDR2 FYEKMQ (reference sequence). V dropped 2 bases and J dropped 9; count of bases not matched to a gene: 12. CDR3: CASSLNVISGVSEQFF. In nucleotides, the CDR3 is TGTGCCAGCAGCTTAAACGTCATTAGCGGGGTCAGTGAGCAGTTCTTC.

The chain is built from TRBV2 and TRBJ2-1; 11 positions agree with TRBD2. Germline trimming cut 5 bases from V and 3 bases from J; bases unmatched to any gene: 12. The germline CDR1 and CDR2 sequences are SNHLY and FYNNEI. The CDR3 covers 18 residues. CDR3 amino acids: CASSYSGGAERGYNEQFF. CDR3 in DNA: TGTGCCAGCAGTTATAGCGGGGGGGCGGAGCGGGGCTACAATGAGCAGTTCTTC.

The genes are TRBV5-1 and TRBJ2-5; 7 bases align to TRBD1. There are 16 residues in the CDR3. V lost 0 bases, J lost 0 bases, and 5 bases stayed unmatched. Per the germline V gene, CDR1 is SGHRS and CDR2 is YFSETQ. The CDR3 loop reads CASSLGQGVDQETQYF. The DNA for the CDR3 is TGCGCCAGCAGCTTGGGACAGGGTGTGGACCAAGAGACCCAGTACTTC.

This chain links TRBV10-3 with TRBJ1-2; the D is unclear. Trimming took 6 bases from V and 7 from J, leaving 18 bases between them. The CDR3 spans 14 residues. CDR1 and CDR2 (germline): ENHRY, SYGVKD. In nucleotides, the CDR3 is TGTGCCATCAGCAAATTGACCGACATGGGTGGCTACACCTTC. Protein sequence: CAISKLTDMGGYTF.

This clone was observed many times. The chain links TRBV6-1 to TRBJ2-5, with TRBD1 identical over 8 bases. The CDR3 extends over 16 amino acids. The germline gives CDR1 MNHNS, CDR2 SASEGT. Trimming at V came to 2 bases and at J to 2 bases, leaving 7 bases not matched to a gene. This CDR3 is CASSESWTGFQETQYF. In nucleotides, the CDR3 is TGTGCCAGCAGTGAATCGTGGACAGGGTTTCAAGAGACCCAGTACTTC.

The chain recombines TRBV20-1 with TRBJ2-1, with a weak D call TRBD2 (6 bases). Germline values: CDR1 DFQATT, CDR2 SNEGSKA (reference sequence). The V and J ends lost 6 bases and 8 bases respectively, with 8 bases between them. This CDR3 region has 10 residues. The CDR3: CSAGGYEQFF. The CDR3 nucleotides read TGCAGTGCAGGAGGGTATGAGCAGTTCTTC.

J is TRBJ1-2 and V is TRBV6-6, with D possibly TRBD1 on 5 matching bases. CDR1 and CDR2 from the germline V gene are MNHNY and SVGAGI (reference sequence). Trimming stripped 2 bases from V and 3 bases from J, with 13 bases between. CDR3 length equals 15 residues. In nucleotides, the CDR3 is TGTGCCAGCAGTTACGGGAGGGGTAGGGACTATGGCTACACCTTC. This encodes CASSYGRGRDYGYTF.

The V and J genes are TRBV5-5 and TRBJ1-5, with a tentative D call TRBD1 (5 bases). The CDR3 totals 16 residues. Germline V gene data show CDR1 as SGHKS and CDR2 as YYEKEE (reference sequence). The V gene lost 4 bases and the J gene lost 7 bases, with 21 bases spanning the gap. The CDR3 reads CASSLGWGGEGQPQHF. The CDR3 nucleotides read TGTGCCAGCAGCCTCGGGTGGGGAGGGGAGGGCCAGCCCCAGCATTTT.

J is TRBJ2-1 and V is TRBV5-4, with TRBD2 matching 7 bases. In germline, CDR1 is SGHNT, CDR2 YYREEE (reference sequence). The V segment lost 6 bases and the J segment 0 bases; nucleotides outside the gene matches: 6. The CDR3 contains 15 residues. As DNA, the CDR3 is TGTGCCAGCACGGCGGGAGCAAGCTCCTACAATGAGCAGTTCTTC. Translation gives CASTAGASSYNEQFF. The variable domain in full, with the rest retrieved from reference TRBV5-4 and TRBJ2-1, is ETGVTQSPTHLIKTRGQQVTLRCSSQSGHNTVSWYQQALGQGPQFIFQYYREEENGRGNFPPRFSGLQFPNYSSELNVNALELDDSALYLCASTAGASSYNEQFFGPGTRLTVL.

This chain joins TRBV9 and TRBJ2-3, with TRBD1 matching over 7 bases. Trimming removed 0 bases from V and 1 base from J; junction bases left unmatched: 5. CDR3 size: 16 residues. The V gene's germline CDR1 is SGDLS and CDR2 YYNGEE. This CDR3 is CASSVVSGTGTDTQYF. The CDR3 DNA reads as TGTGCCAGCAGCGTAGTCTCTGGGACAGGCACAGATACGCAGTATTTT.

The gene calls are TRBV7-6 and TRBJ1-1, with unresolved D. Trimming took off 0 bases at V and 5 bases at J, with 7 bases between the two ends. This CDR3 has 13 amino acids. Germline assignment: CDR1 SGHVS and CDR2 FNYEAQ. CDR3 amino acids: CASSLAQRTEAFF. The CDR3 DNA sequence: TGTGCCAGCAGCTTAGCGCAGCGAACTGAAGCTTTCTTT.

The CDR3 protein is CASRPSGGWDTEAFF. The CDR3 region has the DNA TGTGCCAGCAGACCGAGCGGGGGATGGGACACTGAAGCTTTCTTT. The chain joins TRBV6-5 to TRBJ1-1, with TRBD1 as a possible D gene (5 bases). V was clipped by 6 bases and J by 3 bases, with 17 bases between them. Germline loops: CDR1 MNHEY, CDR2 SVGAGI. This CDR3 contains 15 residues.

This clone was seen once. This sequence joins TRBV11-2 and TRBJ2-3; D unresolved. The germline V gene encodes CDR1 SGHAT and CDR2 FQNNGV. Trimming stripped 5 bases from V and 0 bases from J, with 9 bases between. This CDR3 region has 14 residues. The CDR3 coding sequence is TGTGCCAGCAGCCTACTATCTAGCACAGATACGCAGTATTTT. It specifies CASSLLSSTDTQYF.

The CDR3 DNA follows: TGTGCCAGCAACCCGACAGGGGCGCAAGAGACCCAGTACTTC. It encodes CASNPTGAQETQYF. The chain has TRBV6-5 and TRBJ2-5; 8 bases map to TRBD1. V lost 7 bases, J lost 2 bases, and 6 bases stayed unmatched. The CDR3 totals 14 residues. Germline CDR1 is MNHEY and CDR2 is SVGAGI.

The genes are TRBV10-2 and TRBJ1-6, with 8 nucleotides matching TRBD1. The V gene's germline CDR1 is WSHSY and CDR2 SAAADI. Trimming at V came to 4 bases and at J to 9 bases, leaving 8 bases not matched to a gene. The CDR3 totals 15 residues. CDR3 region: CASSVEDRAGSPLHF. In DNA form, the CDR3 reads TGCGCCAGCAGTGTGGAGGACAGGGCTGGTTCACCCCTCCACTTT.

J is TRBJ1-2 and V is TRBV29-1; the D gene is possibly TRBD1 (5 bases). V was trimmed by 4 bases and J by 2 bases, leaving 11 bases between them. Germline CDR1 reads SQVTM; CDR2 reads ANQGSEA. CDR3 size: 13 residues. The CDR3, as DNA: TGCAGCGTTGTCGGCGGGGGGAACTATGGCTACACCTTC. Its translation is CSVVGGGNYGYTF.

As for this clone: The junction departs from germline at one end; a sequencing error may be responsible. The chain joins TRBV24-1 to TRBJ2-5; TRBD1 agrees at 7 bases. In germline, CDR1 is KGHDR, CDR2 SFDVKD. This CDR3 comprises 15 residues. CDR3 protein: CATRPNRGEGETQYF. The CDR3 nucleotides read TGTGCTACCAGGCCGAACAGGGGTGAGGGCGAGACCCAGTACTTC.

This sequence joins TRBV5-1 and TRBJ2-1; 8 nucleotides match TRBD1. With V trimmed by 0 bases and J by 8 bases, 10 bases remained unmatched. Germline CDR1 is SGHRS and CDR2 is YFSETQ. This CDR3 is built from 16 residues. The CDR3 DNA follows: TGCGCCAGCAGCTTGGCTCCCAGGGGGCGTACGCATGAGCAGTTCTTC. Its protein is CASSLAPRGRTHEQFF.

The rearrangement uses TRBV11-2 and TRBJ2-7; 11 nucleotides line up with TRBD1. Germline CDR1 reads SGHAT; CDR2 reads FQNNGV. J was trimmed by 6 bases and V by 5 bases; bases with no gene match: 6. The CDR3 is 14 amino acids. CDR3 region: CASSPGQGAGEQYV. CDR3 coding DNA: TGTGCCAGCAGCCCCGGACAGGGGGCGGGCGAGCAGTACGTC.

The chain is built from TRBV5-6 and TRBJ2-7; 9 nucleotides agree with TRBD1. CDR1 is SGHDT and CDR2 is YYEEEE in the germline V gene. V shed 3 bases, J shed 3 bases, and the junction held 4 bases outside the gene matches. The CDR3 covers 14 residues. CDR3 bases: TGTGCCAGCAGCTCGGGACAGGGAATCTACGAGCAGTACTTC. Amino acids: CASSSGQGIYEQYF.